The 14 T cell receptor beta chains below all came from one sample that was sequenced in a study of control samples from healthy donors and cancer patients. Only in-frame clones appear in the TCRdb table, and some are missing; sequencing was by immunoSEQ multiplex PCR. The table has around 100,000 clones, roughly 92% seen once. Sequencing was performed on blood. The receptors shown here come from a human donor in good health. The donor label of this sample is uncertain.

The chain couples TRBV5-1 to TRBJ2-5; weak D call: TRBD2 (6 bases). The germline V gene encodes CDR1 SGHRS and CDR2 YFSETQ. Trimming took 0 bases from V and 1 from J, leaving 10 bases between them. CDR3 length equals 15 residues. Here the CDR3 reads CASSLDGGIQETQYF. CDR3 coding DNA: TGCGCCAGCAGCTTGGACGGGGGTATCCAAGAGACCCAGTACTTC.

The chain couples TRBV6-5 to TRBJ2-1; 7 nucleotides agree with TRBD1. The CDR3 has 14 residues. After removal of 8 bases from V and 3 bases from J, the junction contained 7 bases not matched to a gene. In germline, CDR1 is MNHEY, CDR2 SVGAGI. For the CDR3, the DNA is TGTGCCAGCTCTCGACAGGGCTTCTACAATGAGCAGTTCTTC. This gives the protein CASSRQGFYNEQFF.

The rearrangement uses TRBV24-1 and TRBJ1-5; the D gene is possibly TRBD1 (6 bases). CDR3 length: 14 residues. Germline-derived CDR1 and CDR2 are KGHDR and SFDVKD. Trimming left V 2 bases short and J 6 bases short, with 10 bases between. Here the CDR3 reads CATSDWGQSQPQHF. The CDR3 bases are TGTGCCACCAGTGATTGGGGGCAGAGTCAGCCCCAGCATTTT.

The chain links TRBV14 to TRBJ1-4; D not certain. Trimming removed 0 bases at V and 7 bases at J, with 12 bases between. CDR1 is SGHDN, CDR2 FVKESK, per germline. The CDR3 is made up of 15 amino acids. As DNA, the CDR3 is TGTGCCAGCAGCCAAGATCATTTGCCGCCTGAAAAACTGTTTTTT. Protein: CASSQDHLPPEKLFF.

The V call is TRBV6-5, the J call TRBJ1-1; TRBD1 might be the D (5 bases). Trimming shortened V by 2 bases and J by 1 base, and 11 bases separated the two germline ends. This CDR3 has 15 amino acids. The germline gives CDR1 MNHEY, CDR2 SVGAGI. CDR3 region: CASSYLGLKNTEAFF. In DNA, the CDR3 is TGTGCCAGCAGTTACCTGGGACTGAAGAACACTGAAGCTTTCTTT.

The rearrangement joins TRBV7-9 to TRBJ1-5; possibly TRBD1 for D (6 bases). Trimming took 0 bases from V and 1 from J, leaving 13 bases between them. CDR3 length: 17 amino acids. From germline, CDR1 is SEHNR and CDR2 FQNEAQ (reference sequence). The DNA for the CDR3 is TGTGCCAGCAGCTTAGCGCTACAGGGCCGGAGCAATCAGCCCCAGCATTTT. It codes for CASSLALQGRSNQPQHF.

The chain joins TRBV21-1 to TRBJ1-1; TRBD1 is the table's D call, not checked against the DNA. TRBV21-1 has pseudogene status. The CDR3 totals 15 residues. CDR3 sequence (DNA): TGTGCCAGCAGCCCTAGGACAGGGCGGATGACTGAAGCTTTCTTT. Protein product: CASSPRTGRMTEAFF.

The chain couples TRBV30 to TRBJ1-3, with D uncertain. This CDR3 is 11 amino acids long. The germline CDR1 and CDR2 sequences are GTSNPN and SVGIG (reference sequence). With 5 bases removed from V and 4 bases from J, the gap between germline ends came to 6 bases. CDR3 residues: CAWGAGNTIYF. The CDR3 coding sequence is TGTGCCTGGGGAGCAGGAAACACCATATATTTT.

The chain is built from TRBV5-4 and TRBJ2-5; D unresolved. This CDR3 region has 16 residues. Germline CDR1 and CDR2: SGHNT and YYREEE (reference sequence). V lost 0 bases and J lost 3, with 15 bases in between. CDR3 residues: CASSLGEGLPEETQYF. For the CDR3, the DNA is TGTGCCAGCAGCTTGGGGGAAGGGCTACCCGAAGAGACCCAGTACTTC.

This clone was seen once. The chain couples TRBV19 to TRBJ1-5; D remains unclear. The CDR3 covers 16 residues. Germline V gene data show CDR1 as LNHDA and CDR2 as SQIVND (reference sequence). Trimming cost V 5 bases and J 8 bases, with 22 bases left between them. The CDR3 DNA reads TGTGCCAGTAGTTCAACCCGGGAGCCCAGTGGGAAGCCCCAGCATTTT. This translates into CASSSTREPSGKPQHF. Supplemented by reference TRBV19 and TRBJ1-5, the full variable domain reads DGGITQSPKYLFRKEGQNVTLSCEQNLNHDAMYWYRQDPGQGLRLIYYSQIVNDFQKGDIAEGYSVSREKKESFPLTVTSAQKNPTAFYLCASSSTREPSGKPQHFGDGTRLSIL.

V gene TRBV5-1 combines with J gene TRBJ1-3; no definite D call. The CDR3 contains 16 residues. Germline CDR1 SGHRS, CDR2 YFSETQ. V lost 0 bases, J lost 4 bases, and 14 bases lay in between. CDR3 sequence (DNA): TGCGCCAGCAGCTTGGCCTACCGGGGAAACGGAAACACCATATATTTT. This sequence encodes CASSLAYRGNGNTIYF.

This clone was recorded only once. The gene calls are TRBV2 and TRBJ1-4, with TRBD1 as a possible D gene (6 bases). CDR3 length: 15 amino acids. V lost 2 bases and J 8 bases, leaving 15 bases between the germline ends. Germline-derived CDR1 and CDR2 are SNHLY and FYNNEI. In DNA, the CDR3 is TGTGCCAGCAGTGAATTCGAGGGGGTCGGGGAAAAACTGTTTTTT. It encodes CASSEFEGVGEKLFF.

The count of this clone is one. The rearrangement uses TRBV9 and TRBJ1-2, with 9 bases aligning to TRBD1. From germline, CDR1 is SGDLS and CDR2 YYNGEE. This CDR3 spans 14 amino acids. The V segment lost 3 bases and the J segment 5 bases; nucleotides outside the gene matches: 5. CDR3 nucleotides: TGTGCCAGCAGCGAGGGGACAGGGATGTATGGCTACACCTTC. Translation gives CASSEGTGMYGYTF.

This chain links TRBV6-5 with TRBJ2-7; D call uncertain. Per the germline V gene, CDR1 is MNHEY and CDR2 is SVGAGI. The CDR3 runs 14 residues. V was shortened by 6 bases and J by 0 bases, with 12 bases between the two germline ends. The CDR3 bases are TGTGCCAGCAGGCCAGAGAGTAACTCCTACGAGCAGTACGTC. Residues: CASRPESNSYEQYV.